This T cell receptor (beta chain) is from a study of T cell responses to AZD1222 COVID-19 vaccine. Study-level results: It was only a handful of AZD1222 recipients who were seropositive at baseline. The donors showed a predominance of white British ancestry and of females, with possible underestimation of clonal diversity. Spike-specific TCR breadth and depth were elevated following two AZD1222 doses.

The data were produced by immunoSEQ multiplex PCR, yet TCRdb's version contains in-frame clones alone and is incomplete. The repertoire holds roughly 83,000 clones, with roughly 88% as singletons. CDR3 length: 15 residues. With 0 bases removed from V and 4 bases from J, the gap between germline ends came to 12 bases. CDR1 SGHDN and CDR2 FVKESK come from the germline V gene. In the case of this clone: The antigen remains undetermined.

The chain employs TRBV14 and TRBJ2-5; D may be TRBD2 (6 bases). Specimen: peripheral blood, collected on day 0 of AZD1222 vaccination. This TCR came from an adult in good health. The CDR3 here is CASSQDLGGLETQYF. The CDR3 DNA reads TGTGCCAGCAGCCAAGATTTGGGGGGATTAGAGACCCAGTACTTC. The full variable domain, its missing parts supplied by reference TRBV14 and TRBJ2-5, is EAGVTQFPSHSVIEKGQTVTLRCDPISGHDNLYWYRRVMGKEIKFLLHFVKESKQDESGMPNNRFLAERTGGTYSTLKVQPAELEDSGVYFCASSQDLGGLETQYFGPGTRLLVL.